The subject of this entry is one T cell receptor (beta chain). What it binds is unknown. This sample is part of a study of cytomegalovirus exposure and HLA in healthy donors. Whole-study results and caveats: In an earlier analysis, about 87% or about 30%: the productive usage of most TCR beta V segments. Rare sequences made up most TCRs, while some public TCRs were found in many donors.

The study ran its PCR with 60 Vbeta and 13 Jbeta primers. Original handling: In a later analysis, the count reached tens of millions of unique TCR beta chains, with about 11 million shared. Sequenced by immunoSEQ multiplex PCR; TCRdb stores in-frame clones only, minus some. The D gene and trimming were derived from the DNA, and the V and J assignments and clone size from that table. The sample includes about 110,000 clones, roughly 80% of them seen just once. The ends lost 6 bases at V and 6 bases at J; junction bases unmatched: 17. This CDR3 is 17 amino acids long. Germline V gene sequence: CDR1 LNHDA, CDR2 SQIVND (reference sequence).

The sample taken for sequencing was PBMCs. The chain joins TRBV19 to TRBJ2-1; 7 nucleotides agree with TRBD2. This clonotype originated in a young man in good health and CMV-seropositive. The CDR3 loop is CASSSRRLAGFPNEQFF. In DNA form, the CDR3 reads TGTGCCAGTAGCTCCCGTAGACTAGCCGGGTTCCCCAATGAGCAGTTCTTC.